A single sample gave rise to the 25 T cell receptor beta chains below, sequenced in a study of blood T cell repertoires in COVID-19. Clones were sequenced by immunoSEQ multiplex PCR, and TCRdb holds only the in-frame ones, with some missing. This table has 70,000 to 85,000 clones, more than 90% appearing once. Sequencing used peripheral blood. The receptors come from a human donor in a cohort sampled during active COVID-19.

The chain employs TRBV6-6 and TRBJ2-1, with 7 bases identical to TRBD1. CDR1 and CDR2 (germline): MNHNY, SVGAGI (reference sequence). After removal of 2 bases from V and 8 bases from J, the junction contained 6 bases not matched to a gene. The CDR3 loop spans 14 amino acids. Written as DNA, the CDR3 is TGTGCCAGCAGTTACACACGAGGGGGCGATGAGCAGTTCTTC. Translated: CASSYTRGGDEQFF.

This clone has only one observation. The J gene is TRBJ2-5, the V gene TRBV5-8; TRBD1 agrees at 8 bases. This CDR3 has 14 amino acids. The germline V gene has CDR1 SGHTS and CDR2 YDEGEE. The junction had 1 base not matched to a gene; V was cut back by 1 base and J by 2 bases. This CDR3 reads CASSLYRGQETQYF. The CDR3 region has the DNA TGTGCCAGCAGCTTGTACAGGGGGCAAGAGACCCAGTACTTC.

The genes are TRBV27 and TRBJ2-3; TRBD2 aligns across 10 bases. The junction had 7 bases not matched to a gene; V was cut back by 3 bases and J by 7 bases. Germline lookup yields CDR1 MNHEY and CDR2 SMNVEV (reference sequence). The CDR3 has 15 amino acids. The DNA for the CDR3 is TGTGCCAGCAGTTTCCTAGCGGGAGAGGGAAATACGCAGTATTTT. It translates to CASSFLAGEGNTQYF.

J is TRBJ1-4 and V is TRBV3-1 (or the pseudogene TRBV3-2); TRBD1 matches 12 bases. Germline CDR1 and CDR2: LGHDT and YNNKEL (reference sequence). The V and J ends lost 1 base and 7 bases, in that order; junction bases with no gene match: 13. There are 19 residues in the CDR3. The CDR3: CASSQGPTRDRGRGEKLFF. The CDR3, as DNA: TGTGCCAGCAGCCAAGGACCCACCCGGGACAGGGGGCGCGGTGAAAAACTGTTTTTT.

J is TRBJ2-1 and V is TRBV5-4, with 9 positions matching TRBD1. Per germline, CDR1 SGHNT and CDR2 YYREEE (reference sequence). J lost 5 bases, V lost 5 bases, and 8 bases had no gene match. The CDR3 runs to 15 residues. DNA of the CDR3: TGTGCCAGCAGGGCTGGGACAGGGCAGAACAATGAGCAGTTCTTC. This gives the protein CASRAGTGQNNEQFF.

V usage is TRBV10-3 and J usage is TRBJ2-3; D unclear. This CDR3 is 14 amino acids long. Trimming cost V 2 bases and J 2 bases, with 8 bases left between them. CDR1 and CDR2 from the germline V gene are ENHRY and SYGVKD. DNA for the CDR3: TGTGCCATCAGTGAGGATGTAGCCACAGATACGCAGTATTTT. Translated: CAISEDVATDTQYF.

The rearrangement uses TRBV7-9 and TRBJ1-2; D is undetermined. The CDR3 runs 13 residues. From germline, CDR1 is SEHNR and CDR2 FQNEAQ (reference sequence). The V gene lost 5 bases and the J gene lost 4 bases, with 11 bases spanning the gap. The CDR3 DNA is TGTGCCAGCAGCCTCGGTGCTATCTATGGCTACACCTTC. As protein: CASSLGAIYGYTF.

This clone came up a few times. The chain uses TRBV7-5 and TRBJ1-4; the table's D call, TRBD1, was not checked against the DNA. TRBV7-5 is an annotated pseudogene. This CDR3 comprises 15 residues. The CDR3 region has the DNA TGTGCCAGAAGCTCTCTACAGGGGGCCGGCGAAAAACTGTTTTTT. Amino acid sequence: CARSSLQGAGEKLFF.

V usage is TRBV5-1 and J usage is TRBJ1-1, with 11 bases lining up with TRBD1. Germline V gene sequence: CDR1 SGHRS, CDR2 YFSETQ. This CDR3 contains 16 residues. Losses at the gene ends were 4 bases for V and 1 base for J; bases not matched to a gene: 6. The CDR3 spells CASSLGQGVANTEAFF. CDR3 nucleotide sequence: TGCGCCAGCAGCCTGGGACAGGGGGTGGCGAACACTGAAGCTTTCTTT.

This clone was picked up one time. This rearrangement joins TRBV4-3 to TRBJ2-7; D ambiguous. V lost 3 bases and J 1 base, leaving 10 bases between the germline ends. This CDR3 is built from 14 residues. Germline loops: CDR1 LGHNA, CDR2 YSLEER. The CDR3 DNA reads as TGCGCCAGCAGCCACCTAGACCAATCCTACGAGCAGTACTTC. As protein: CASSHLDQSYEQYF.

The genes are TRBV4-2 and TRBJ2-7; TRBD2 matches 8 bases. Trimming at V came to 0 bases and at J to 3 bases, leaving 7 bases not matched to a gene. The CDR3 spans 16 residues. Germline values: CDR1 LGHNA, CDR2 YNFKEQ. CDR3 DNA: TGTGCCAGCAGCCAAGATTGGGATAGCGGGATCTACGAGCAGTACTTC. This encodes CASSQDWDSGIYEQYF.

V gene TRBV20-1 combines with J gene TRBJ2-4; maybe TRBD1 (6 bases). The V and J ends lost 7 bases and 9 bases respectively, with 13 bases between them. Germline assignment: CDR1 DFQATT and CDR2 SNEGSKA (reference sequence). This CDR3 comprises 11 residues. This CDR3 reads CSVTQGSIQYF. CDR3 nucleotide sequence: TGCAGTGTCACACAGGGATCCATTCAGTACTTC.

The chain uses TRBV19 and TRBJ2-3; 9 bases agree with TRBD2. Trimming took 4 bases from V and 4 from J; bases not matched to a gene: 6. The germline V gene encodes CDR1 LNHDA and CDR2 SQIVND (reference sequence). There are 15 residues in the CDR3. The CDR3 here is CASSNSGRGADTQYF. In DNA, the CDR3 is TGTGCCAGTAGTAATAGCGGGAGAGGCGCAGATACGCAGTATTTT.

The chain recombines TRBV6-5 with TRBJ2-1; TRBD2 agrees at 9 bases. Germline CDR1 reads MNHEY; CDR2 reads SVGAGI. The CDR3 runs to 16 residues. After removal of 0 bases from V and 6 bases from J, the junction contained 6 bases not matched to a gene. CDR3 nucleotide sequence: TGTGCCAGCAGTTACTCGGCTAGCGGGAAGCTCAATGAGCAGTTCTTC. This translates into CASSYSASGKLNEQFF.

V and J are TRBV6-5 and TRBJ1-2; tentative D call: TRBD1 (6 bases). Germline CDR1 is MNHEY and CDR2 is SVGAGI. V was shortened by 4 bases and J by 4 bases, with 13 bases between the two germline ends. The CDR3 is 14 residues long. CDR3 residues: CASSWGPGSYGYTF. DNA for the CDR3: TGTGCCAGCAGTTGGGGGCCAGGGTCCTATGGCTACACCTTC.

V gene TRBV7-8 combines with J gene TRBJ2-5, with TRBD1 identical over 9 bases. This CDR3 comprises 16 residues. J gave up 4 bases and V 5 bases, and 11 bases lay outside the gene matches. Germline values: CDR1 SGHVS, CDR2 FQNEAQ. The CDR3, as DNA: TGTGCCAGCAGCGATACCGGGACAGGGACGGGAGAGACCCAGTACTTC. Translation gives CASSDTGTGTGETQYF.

The V and J genes are TRBV7-9 and TRBJ1-1; 7 nucleotides match TRBD1. The CDR3 consists of 15 residues. J lost 5 bases, V lost 5 bases, and 11 bases had no gene match. Germline CDR1 and CDR2: SEHNR and FQNEAQ (reference sequence). The CDR3 sequence: CASSPGDNRGTEAFF. CDR3 sequence (DNA): TGTGCCAGCAGCCCAGGGGACAACAGGGGAACTGAAGCTTTCTTT.

The DNA of the CDR3 is TGTGCCAGCACCAAGACAGCTAACCCAATTAATTCACCCCTCCACTTT. This gives the protein CASTKTANPINSPLHF. The chain is built from TRBV28 and TRBJ1-6, with TRBD1 as a possible D gene (5 bases). V lost 7 bases and J 6 bases, leaving 19 bases between the germline ends. This CDR3 contains 16 residues. Germline CDR1 and CDR2: MDHEN and SYDVKM. The whole variable domain, filled in from reference TRBV28 and TRBJ1-6, reads DVKVTQSSRYLVKRTGEKVFLECVQDMDHENMFWYRQDPGLGLRLIYFSYDVKMKEKGDIPEGYSVSREKKERFSLILESASTNQTSMYLCASTKTANPINSPLHFGNGTRLTVT.

The chain joins TRBV27 to TRBJ2-7, with TRBD2 matching 11 bases. V gave up 2 bases and J gave up 3 bases; unmatched junction bases: 24. The CDR3 totals 22 residues. Germline V gives CDR1 MNHEY, CDR2 SMNVEV (reference sequence). CDR3 nucleotides: TGTGCCAGCAGTTTACGGGTCAGGGACAACGGACTAGCGGGCCGAATCCTCTACGAGCAGTACTTC. It is translated as CASSLRVRDNGLAGRILYEQYF.

The chain has TRBV6-5 and TRBJ2-7; perhaps TRBD2 as D (5 bases). Germline V lookup: CDR1 MNHEY, CDR2 SVGAGI. V was pared by 6 bases and J by 4 bases, with 16 bases between. The CDR3 runs 14 residues. The CDR3 nucleotides are TGTGCCAGCAGCCCCGGACTGGCGGCTTACGAGCAGTACTTC. Protein sequence: CASSPGLAAYEQYF.

This sequence joins TRBV10-3 and TRBJ2-4, with 9 bases lining up with TRBD2. The CDR3 spans 17 residues. J lost 0 bases, V lost 6 bases, and 9 bases had no gene match. Germline CDR1 and CDR2: ENHRY and SYGVKD. The CDR3 here is CAISETSGSEAKNIQYF. For the CDR3, the DNA is TGTGCCATCAGCGAGACTAGCGGTTCCGAAGCCAAAAACATTCAGTACTTC.

V usage is TRBV5-6 and J usage is TRBJ2-3; 11 bases are a match to TRBD2. Unmatched junction bases numbered 0, after V lost 0 bases and J lost 3 bases. This CDR3 has 15 amino acids. Germline loops: CDR1 SGHDT, CDR2 YYEEEE. The CDR3 nucleotides read TGTGCCAGCAGCTTGGCTAGCGGGAGGACAGATACGCAGTATTTT. This sequence encodes CASSLASGRTDTQYF.

The rearrangement joins TRBV5-4 to TRBJ2-3; unclear D gene. Germline CDR1 is SGHNT and CDR2 is YYREEE (reference sequence). V was cut by 1 base and J by 5 bases, with 8 bases left in between. The CDR3 loop spans 13 amino acids. CDR3 DNA sequence: TGTGCCAGCAGCTTGCCCCTAGGAGATACGCAGTATTTT. Protein sequence: CASSLPLGDTQYF.

This sequence joins TRBV7-3 and TRBJ2-3; D may be TRBD2 (5 bases). Trimming pared 6 bases from V and 6 bases from J, leaving 16 bases between. Germline CDR1 and CDR2: SGHTA and FQGTGA. The CDR3 runs 14 residues. This CDR3 is CASSPDYLGDTQYF. The CDR3 DNA sequence: TGTGCCAGCAGTCCCGACTACCTGGGGGATACGCAGTATTTT.

The chain combines TRBV7-3 with TRBJ2-4; D perhaps matches TRBD1 (5 bases). The germline CDR1 and CDR2 sequences are SGHTA and FQGTGA. V lost 3 bases and J lost 1, with 13 bases in between. This CDR3 has 16 residues. DNA of the CDR3: TGTGCCAGCAGCTTTGGTCGGACACTGGCCAAAAACATTCAGTACTTC. Translation: CASSFGRTLAKNIQYF.